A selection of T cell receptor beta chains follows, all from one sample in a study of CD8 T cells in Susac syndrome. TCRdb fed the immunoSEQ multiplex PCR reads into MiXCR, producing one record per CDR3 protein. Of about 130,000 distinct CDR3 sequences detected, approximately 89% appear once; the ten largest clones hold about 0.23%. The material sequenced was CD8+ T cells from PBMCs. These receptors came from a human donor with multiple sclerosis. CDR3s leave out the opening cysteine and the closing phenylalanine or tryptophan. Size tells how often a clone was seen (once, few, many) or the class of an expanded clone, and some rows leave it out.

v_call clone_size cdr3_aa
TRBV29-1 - SASPGGTTEAF
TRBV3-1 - ASSQVYRGGYEQY
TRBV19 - ASSRGGGDLY
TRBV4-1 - ASSPLPPGGYRTEAF
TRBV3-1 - ASSPGQGRGNTIY
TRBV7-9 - ASSTSTGSTEAF
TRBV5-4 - ASSGAGLAGANEQF
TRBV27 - ASSQATGLSGYT
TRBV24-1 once ATMSGEEQY
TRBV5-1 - ASHSTGENTGELF
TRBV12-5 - ASGLTRNEQF